This TCR beta chain stems from a study of CD8 T cells in ankylosing spondylitis. Broader study findings: Past studies reported some motif variants in reactive arthritis synovial fluid and blood. Fewer than 10 highly homologous variants made up a TCR beta motif that seemed to typify ankylosing spondylitis blood.

Trimming stripped 5 bases from V and 2 bases from J, with 15 bases between. The V gene's germline CDR1 is SEHNR and CDR2 FQNEAQ (reference sequence). This CDR3 spans 16 amino acids. This clonotype was seen many times. The antigen remains unidentified. MiXCR, run by TCRdb on the 5' RACE reads, gives a single entry per CDR3 protein. The repertoire holds approximately 520,000 distinct CDR3 sequences, with approximately 5.3% as singletons. This sequence joins TRBV7-9 and TRBJ2-2; no clear D gene. Sequenced: blood, either unsorted or a sorted T cell fraction (not recorded which). The source is a male donor with ankylosing spondylitis. The CDR3 DNA reads as TGTGCCAGCAGCCCCTTCGGGCAGCTAAACACCGGGGAGCTGTTTTTT. It is translated as CASSPFGQLNTGELFF. The whole variable domain, filled in from reference TRBV7-9 and TRBJ2-2, reads DTGVSQNPRHKITKRGQNVTFRCDPISEHNRLYWYRQTLGQGPEFLTYFQNEAQLEKSRLLSDRFSAERPKGSFSTLEIQRTEQGDSAMYLCASSPFGQLNTGELFFGEGSRLTVL.